The TCR beta chain under discussion was sequenced for a study of graft-versus-host responses after intestinal transplantation. The overall study: Recipients obtained multivisceral, liver-intestinal, or isolated intestinal transplants. Each recipient received anti-thymocyte globulin induction, then tacrolimus and steroids for roughly 3 years. Study findings and constraints: Individuals who had graft-donor T cell macrochimerism had allografts that showed high graft-versus-host to host-versus-graft clonal ratios. The marrow of recipients harbored GvH clones, and ileum or blood showed some of them first.

About this clone itself: Its antigen is unknown.

The CDR3 loop spans 18 amino acids. V trimming: 2 bases; J trimming: 6 bases; junction bases outside the gene matches: 10. Germline V CDR1 and CDR2: MNHNS, SASEGT. Libraries were prepared by immunoSEQ multiplex PCR; TCRdb keeps only in-frame clonotypes and omits some of them. The sample lists tens of thousands of clones, approximately 96% occurring once. The chain uses TRBV6-1 and TRBJ1-4, with 12 positions matching TRBD1. The sequence was obtained from a human donor who received an intestinal transplant. This specimen consisted of unstimulated CD8+ T cells sorted from spleen or lymph node cells, obtained before intestinal transplant. The CDR3 region has the DNA TGTGCCAGCAGTGAAATCTGGGGACAGGGGGCATACGATGAAAAACTGTTTTTT. Translation gives CASSEIWGQGAYDEKLFF.